This T cell receptor beta chain appears in the sequencing data of a study of blood T cells in healthy people across ages. Then a second PCR, running about 7 to 11 cycles, was carried out with a sample-barcoded 5' primer and a J-beta primer mix. TCRdb passed the 5' RACE reads through MiXCR, listing each CDR3 protein once. The sample carries over 1,200,000 distinct CDR3 sequences, 45% to 70% recorded once. Trimming removed 0 bases from V and 7 bases from J, with 7 bases in between. This CDR3 has 13 amino acids. Germline V gene sequence: CDR1 MGHRA, CDR2 YSYEKL. The receptor was derived from a man younger than 35 in good health. This chain connects TRBV4-1 to TRBJ2-1; no reliable D call. The sequenced sample consisted of blood. The CDR3 reads CASSQDGWNEQFF. In nucleotides, the CDR3 is TGCGCCAGCAGCCAAGATGGGTGGAATGAGCAGTTCTTC.